The 8 T cell receptor beta chains below come from one sample, sequenced in a study of blood T cells in healthy people across ages. Together with a sample-barcoded 5' primer, a J-beta primer mix was included in a second PCR lasting about 7 to 11 cycles. Each CDR3 protein gets one entry after TCRdb re-called the 5' RACE reads with MiXCR. Found here are about 720,000 distinct CDR3 sequences, about 24% of them singletons; the top ten hold under 25%. Source material: blood. Receptors originate from a man aged 70 or older in good health.

This sequence joins TRBV27 and TRBJ2-7; D uncertain. The germline CDR1 and CDR2 sequences are MNHEY and SMNVEV (reference sequence). CDR3 length: 14 residues. The V gene lost 6 bases and the J gene lost 3 bases, with 15 bases spanning the gap. The DNA of the CDR3 is TGTGCCAGCAGCCGGAGAGGCGGATACTACGAGCAGTACTTC. Translation gives CASSRRGGYYEQYF.

The rearrangement uses TRBV6-6 and TRBJ1-3; maybe TRBD1 (5 bases). Germline V gene sequence: CDR1 MNHNY, CDR2 SVGAGI (reference sequence). V was shortened by 7 bases and J by 0 bases, with 13 bases between the two germline ends. The CDR3 has 15 amino acids. DNA of the CDR3: TGTGCCAGCACCCTAACCGGGACCTCTGGAAACACCATATATTTT. It translates to CASTLTGTSGNTIYF.

The gene calls are TRBV29-1 and TRBJ2-7, with 9 positions matching TRBD2. Germline lookup yields CDR1 SQVTM and CDR2 ANQGSEA. With V trimmed by 5 bases and J by 2 bases, 4 bases remained unmatched. The length of the CDR3 is 13 residues. The CDR3 sequence: CSVLTSGTYEQYV. DNA for the CDR3: TGCAGCGTTCTGACTAGCGGAACCTACGAGCAGTACGTC.

This clonotype was found a few times. The chain recombines TRBV6-6 with TRBJ2-3; a possible D gene is TRBD1 (7 bases). Germline CDR1 MNHNY, CDR2 SVGAGI (reference sequence). The CDR3 is made up of 15 amino acids. V dropped 8 bases and J dropped 3 bases, with 18 bases sitting between them. This chain's CDR3 is CASSRVRGETDTQYF. The CDR3, as DNA: TGTGCCAGCTCTAGAGTCAGGGGGGAGACAGATACGCAGTATTTT.

V is TRBV30 and J is TRBJ2-3; D may be TRBD2 (5 bases). Germline V gives CDR1 GTSNPN, CDR2 SVGIG (reference sequence). Between the trimmed V and J ends, which lost 4 bases and 5 bases, there was a span of 7 bases. This CDR3 is built from 11 residues. The CDR3 region is CAWTRGDTQYF. As DNA, the CDR3 is TGTGCCTGGACCCGGGGAGATACGCAGTATTTT.

In regard to this clonotype: A read error may account for a junction end that differs from germline. This sequence joins TRBV7-2 and TRBJ2-1; 15 bases fit TRBD2. The germline gives CDR1 SGHTA, CDR2 FQGNSA. The CDR3 covers 18 residues. The CDR3 region is CASSFRGLAGGSYSEQFF. CDR3 DNA: TGTGCCAGCAGCTTTAGGGGACTAGCGGGAGGCTCCTACAGTGAGCAGTTCTTC.

Only a few counts were recorded for this clonotype. The rearrangement joins TRBV5-5 to TRBJ2-3; D unclear. The germline V and J ends were trimmed by 2 bases and 9 bases, with 10 bases remaining between them. The CDR3 length is 12 residues. Germline values: CDR1 SGHKS, CDR2 YYEKEE (reference sequence). The DNA for the CDR3 is TGTGCCAGCAGCTTCCAGGATGGCACGCAGTATTTT. Translating gives CASSFQDGTQYF.

This clonotype was detected a few times. The CDR3: CASSLGLAGGRPDTQYF. As DNA, the CDR3 is TGTGCCAGCAGCTTAGGCCTAGCGGGAGGGCGGCCAGATACGCAGTATTTT. The rearrangement links TRBV7-7 to TRBJ2-3; 12 bases map to TRBD2. The CDR3 totals 17 residues. J gave up 4 bases and V 1 base, and 6 bases lay outside the gene matches. The germline gives CDR1 SSHAT, CDR2 FNYEAQ (reference sequence).